A single sample gave rise to the 20 T cell receptor beta chains below, sequenced in a study of radiation and T cells in renal cell carcinoma. Here immunoSEQ multiplex PCR was the method, and the copy in TCRdb shows in-frame clones only, minus some. This sample has roughly 20,000 clones, with less than 70% found just once. Described treatment: 15 Gy SBRT to primary tumor, nephrectomy 4 weeks later. Sample: tumor tissue, taken from a patient whose treatment included radiotherapy and nephrectomy. These receptors originate from a woman between 65 and 79 years old with renal cell carcinoma.

The chain employs TRBV5-1 and TRBJ2-1; a possible D gene is TRBD2 (5 bases). Trimming left V 1 base short and J 1 base short, with 33 bases between. Germline V gene lookup returns CDR1 SGHRS and CDR2 YFSETQ. The CDR3 has 23 amino acids. The CDR3 sequence is CASSLPGWQSYIWSLSSYNEQFF. The CDR3 coding sequence is TGCGCCAGCAGCTTGCCGGGGTGGCAGTCGTATATCTGGAGTTTGAGTTCCTACAATGAGCAGTTCTTC.

The chain combines TRBV7-2 with TRBJ2-3; 9 bases agree with TRBD1. The V gene's germline CDR1 is SGHTA and CDR2 FQGNSA. CDR3 size: 17 residues. V shed 5 bases and J 5 bases; nucleotides not matched to a gene: 14. The CDR3 loop reads CASSPYTGTGFLDTQYF. Written as DNA, the CDR3 is TGTGCCAGCAGCCCATATACCGGGACAGGGTTTTTAGATACGCAGTATTTT.

The chain recombines TRBV5-1 with TRBJ2-1, with TRBD1 as a possible D gene (5 bases). Germline CDR1 SGHRS, CDR2 YFSETQ. Trimming left V 4 bases short and J 6 bases short, with 11 bases between. CDR3 length: 13 amino acids. The CDR3 loop reads CASSRDRINEQFF. CDR3 sequence (DNA): TGCGCCAGCAGCAGAGACAGAATCAATGAGCAGTTCTTC.

This chain connects TRBV10-3 to TRBJ1-2; 7 nucleotides agree with TRBD1. Per the germline V gene, CDR1 is ENHRY and CDR2 is SYGVKD. With 5 bases clipped from V and 4 bases from J, the junction kept 4 bases outside the gene matches. This CDR3 comprises 13 residues. CDR3 amino acids: CAISSGQIYGYTF. CDR3 nucleotide sequence: TGTGCCATCAGTTCGGGACAGATCTATGGCTACACCTTC.

This clone is medium-sized (0.01 to 0.1%) in the sample. The gene calls are TRBV4-1 and TRBJ1-5; maybe TRBD1 (5 bases). Trimming removed 0 bases at V and 6 bases at J, with 12 bases between. The CDR3 covers 15 residues. Germline CDR1 reads MGHRA; CDR2 reads YSYEKL. The CDR3 loop is CASSQDGTKAQPQHF. The CDR3, as DNA: TGCGCCAGCAGCCAAGATGGGACGAAGGCTCAGCCCCAGCATTTT.

This sequence joins TRBV18 and TRBJ1-1; D ambiguous. The CDR3 runs 16 residues. Per germline, CDR1 KGHSH and CDR2 LQKENI. Trimming took off 2 bases at V and 2 bases at J, with 15 bases between the two ends. CDR3 nucleotide sequence: TGTGCCAGCTCACCAGACCGTTTGGGCCGTAACACTGAAGCTTTCTTT. This gives the protein CASSPDRLGRNTEAFF.

V and J are TRBV4-2 and TRBJ2-3; D might be TRBD2 (6 bases). The CDR3 is 15 residues long. Looked up from germline, CDR1 is LGHNA and CDR2 is YNFKEQ. The V gene lost 1 base and the J gene lost 0 bases, with 8 bases spanning the gap. CDR3 nucleotides: TGTGCCAGCAGCCAAGTAAGCGGGAGCACAGATACGCAGTATTTT. Its protein product is CASSQVSGSTDTQYF.

V usage is TRBV28 and J usage is TRBJ1-1, with TRBD1 identical over 9 bases. Trimming at V came to 6 bases and at J to 12 bases, leaving 11 bases not matched to a gene. Germline V gives CDR1 MDHEN, CDR2 SYDVKM. The CDR3 totals 13 residues. CDR3 nucleotides: TGTGCCAGCAGATCGACCGGGACAGGGAATACTTTCTTT. Protein sequence: CASRSTGTGNTFF.

The V and J genes are TRBV7-2 and TRBJ1-2; 9 bases line up with TRBD1. The CDR3 extends over 13 amino acids. Trimming at V came to 5 bases and at J to 5 bases, leaving 3 bases not matched to a gene. Germline CDR1 SGHTA, CDR2 FQGNSA. CDR3 nucleotide sequence: TGTGCCAGCAGCCACGACAGGGGGTATGGCTACACCTTC. Encoded protein: CASSHDRGYGYTF.

This clone was detected only a few times. This rearrangement joins TRBV28 to TRBJ1-1; D remains unclear. The V end was cut by 3 bases, the J end by 4 bases, with 15 bases between. Germline CDR1 reads MDHEN; CDR2 reads SYDVKM. The CDR3 runs 15 residues. The CDR3 sequence: CASSFYGRSSTEAFF. The CDR3 region has the DNA TGTGCCAGCAGTTTCTACGGACGGTCATCCACTGAAGCTTTCTTT.

The rearrangement links TRBV5-1 to TRBJ2-1, with TRBD1 matching over 8 bases. Germline values: CDR1 SGHRS, CDR2 YFSETQ. V dropped 4 bases and J dropped 2; count of bases not matched to a gene: 2. The CDR3 consists of 14 residues. CDR3 loop: CASSKDRAYNEQFF. The CDR3 DNA sequence: TGCGCCAGCAGCAAGGACAGGGCCTACAATGAGCAGTTCTTC.

The chain uses TRBV6-1 and TRBJ2-2; TRBD1 matches at 7 bases. The CDR3 loop spans 14 amino acids. Germline lookup yields CDR1 MNHNS and CDR2 SASEGT. With V trimmed by 8 bases and J by 0 bases, 3 bases remained unmatched. The DNA of the CDR3 is TGTGCCAGCCCCGGGACAGCGAACACCGGGGAGCTGTTTTTT. Amino acids: CASPGTANTGELFF.

This rearrangement joins TRBV11-1 to TRBJ2-5; 12 nucleotides align to TRBD2. The ends lost 1 base at V and 7 bases at J; junction bases unmatched: 10. The CDR3 contains 17 residues. Germline CDR1 and CDR2: SGHAT and FQDESV (reference sequence). The CDR3 loop reads CASSLETSGGPLRTQYF. The CDR3 nucleotides are TGTGCCAGCAGCTTAGAGACTAGCGGGGGCCCGCTAAGGACCCAGTACTTC.

The rearrangement links TRBV15 to TRBJ1-5; D not certain. CDR1 is LNHNV, CDR2 YYDKDF, per germline (reference sequence). The V and J ends lost 3 bases and 0 bases respectively, with 15 bases between them. CDR3 length equals 17 residues. In nucleotides, the CDR3 is TGTGCCACCAGCAGGGGTTCCGGGGTGAATAGCAATCAGCCCCAGCATTTT. This codes for CATSRGSGVNSNQPQHF. The full variable domain, its missing parts supplied by reference TRBV15 and TRBJ1-5, is DAMVIQNPRYQVTQFGKPVTLSCSQTLNHNVMYWYQQKSSQAPKLLFHYYDKDFNNEADTPDNFQSRRPNTSFCFLDIRSPGLGDTAMYLCATSRGSGVNSNQPQHFGDGTRLSIL.

J is TRBJ2-7 and V is TRBV11-1; the match to TRBD1 covers 8 bases. V trimming: 1 base; J trimming: 3 bases; junction bases outside the gene matches: 5. Germline V gives CDR1 SGHAT, CDR2 FQDESV (reference sequence). The CDR3 runs 15 residues. CDR3 DNA: TGTGCCAGCAGCTTAGGGCAGGGGGCCTTCTACGAGCAGTACTTC. This gives the protein CASSLGQGAFYEQYF.

This clone appeared a few times. The CDR3 spells CASSLTGTFYTQYF. Written as DNA, the CDR3 is TGTGCCAGCAGTTTAACCGGGACATTTTATACGCAGTATTTT. This chain connects TRBV27 to TRBJ2-3, with D possibly TRBD1 on 6 matching bases. With 2 bases removed from V and 7 bases from J, the gap between germline ends came to 13 bases. There are 14 residues in the CDR3. Germline loops: CDR1 MNHEY, CDR2 SMNVEV (reference sequence).

The CDR3 nucleotides read TGTGCCAGCAGCTTAGGGGATAGCGGGGGAGACACCGGGGAGCTGTTTTTT. Protein: CASSLGDSGGDTGELFF. The V call is TRBV13, the J call TRBJ2-2; 9 positions match TRBD2. The V gene end was trimmed by 0 bases and the J gene end by 3 bases; junction bases not matched to a gene: 5. Germline V lookup: CDR1 PRHDT, CDR2 FYEKMQ (reference sequence). This CDR3 is built from 17 residues.

The chain is built from TRBV28 and TRBJ2-7; TRBD1 aligns across 8 bases. V lost 5 bases and J lost 2; bases outside the gene matches: 8. The germline V gene encodes CDR1 MDHEN and CDR2 SYDVKM. This CDR3 is built from 15 residues. CDR3 in amino acids: CASSPHQTGAYEQYF. The CDR3 nucleotides are TGTGCCAGCAGTCCCCACCAGACAGGGGCCTACGAGCAGTACTTC.

This chain joins TRBV7-9 and TRBJ2-1; no clear D gene. Germline CDR1 and CDR2: SEHNR and FQNEAQ (reference sequence). The CDR3 extends over 15 amino acids. V was pared by 3 bases and J by 12 bases, with 21 bases between. The DNA for the CDR3 is TGTGCCAGCAGCTTTTCTATCCGGGCGCAAGACCCGCAGTTCTTC. Its protein is CASSFSIRAQDPQFF.

The chain combines TRBV30 with TRBJ1-6, with D maybe TRBD1 (5 bases). The CDR3 runs 13 residues. Germline V gene data show CDR1 as GTSNPN and CDR2 as SVGIG (reference sequence). V shed 2 bases and J shed 7 bases, with 9 bases lying between them. The CDR3 reads CAWSTGLNSPLHF. In DNA form, the CDR3 reads TGTGCCTGGAGTACAGGTTTGAATTCACCCCTCCACTTT.